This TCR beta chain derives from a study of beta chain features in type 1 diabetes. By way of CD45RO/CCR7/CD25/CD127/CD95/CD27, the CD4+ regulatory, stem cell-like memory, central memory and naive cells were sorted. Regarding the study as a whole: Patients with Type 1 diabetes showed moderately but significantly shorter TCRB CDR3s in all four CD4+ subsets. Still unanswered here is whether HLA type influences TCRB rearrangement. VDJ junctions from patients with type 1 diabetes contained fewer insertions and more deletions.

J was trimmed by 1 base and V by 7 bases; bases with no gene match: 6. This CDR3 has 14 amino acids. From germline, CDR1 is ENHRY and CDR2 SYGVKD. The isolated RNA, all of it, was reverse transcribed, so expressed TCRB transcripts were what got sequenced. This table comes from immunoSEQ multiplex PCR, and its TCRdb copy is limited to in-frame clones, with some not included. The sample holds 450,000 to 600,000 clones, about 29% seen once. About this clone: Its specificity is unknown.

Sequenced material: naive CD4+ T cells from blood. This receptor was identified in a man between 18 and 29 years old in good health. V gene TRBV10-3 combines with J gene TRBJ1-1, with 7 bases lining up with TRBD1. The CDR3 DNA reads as TGTGCCATCAACCCAGGGGGACGGAACACTGAAGCTTTCTTT. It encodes CAINPGGRNTEAFF.